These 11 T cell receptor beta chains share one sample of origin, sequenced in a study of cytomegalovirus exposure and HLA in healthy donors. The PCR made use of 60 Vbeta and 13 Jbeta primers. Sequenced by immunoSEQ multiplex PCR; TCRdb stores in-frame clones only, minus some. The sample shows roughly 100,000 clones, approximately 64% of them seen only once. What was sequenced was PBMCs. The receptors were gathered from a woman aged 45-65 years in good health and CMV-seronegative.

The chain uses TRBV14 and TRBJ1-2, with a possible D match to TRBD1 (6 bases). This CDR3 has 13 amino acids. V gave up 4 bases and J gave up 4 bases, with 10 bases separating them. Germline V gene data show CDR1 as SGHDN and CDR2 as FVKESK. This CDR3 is CASSPLQGYGYTF. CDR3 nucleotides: TGTGCCAGCAGCCCACTACAGGGCTATGGCTACACCTTC.

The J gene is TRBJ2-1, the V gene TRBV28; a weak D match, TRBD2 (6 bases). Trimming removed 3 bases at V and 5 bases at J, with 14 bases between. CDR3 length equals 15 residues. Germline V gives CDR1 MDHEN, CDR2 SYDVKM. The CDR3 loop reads CASSFPGSYHNEQFF. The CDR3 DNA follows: TGTGCCAGCAGTTTCCCCGGGAGTTACCACAATGAGCAGTTCTTC.

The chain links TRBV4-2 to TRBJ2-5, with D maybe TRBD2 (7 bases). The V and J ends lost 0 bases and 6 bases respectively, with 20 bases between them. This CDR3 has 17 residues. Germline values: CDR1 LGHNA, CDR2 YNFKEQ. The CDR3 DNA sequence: TGTGCCAGCAGCCAAGATCTAGGGGGAGGGCCACGGAAGACCCAGTACTTC. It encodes CASSQDLGGGPRKTQYF.

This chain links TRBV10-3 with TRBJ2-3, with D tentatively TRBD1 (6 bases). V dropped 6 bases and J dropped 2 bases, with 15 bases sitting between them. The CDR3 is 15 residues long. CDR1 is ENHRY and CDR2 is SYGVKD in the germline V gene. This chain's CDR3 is CAISGVGAYTDTQYF. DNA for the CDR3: TGTGCCATCAGCGGGGTGGGGGCTTACACAGATACGCAGTATTTT.

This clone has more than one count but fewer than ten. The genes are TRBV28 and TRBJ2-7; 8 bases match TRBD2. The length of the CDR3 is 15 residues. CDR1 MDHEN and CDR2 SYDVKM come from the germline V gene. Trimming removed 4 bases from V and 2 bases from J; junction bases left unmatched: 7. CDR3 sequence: CASSSAGGPAYEQYF. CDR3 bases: TGTGCCAGCAGTTCTGCGGGGGGCCCAGCCTACGAGCAGTACTTC. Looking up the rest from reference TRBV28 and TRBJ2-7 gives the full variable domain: DVKVTQSSRYLVKRTGEKVFLECVQDMDHENMFWYRQDPGLGLRLIYFSYDVKMKEKGDIPEGYSVSREKKERFSLILESASTNQTSMYLCASSSAGGPAYEQYFGPGTRLTVT.

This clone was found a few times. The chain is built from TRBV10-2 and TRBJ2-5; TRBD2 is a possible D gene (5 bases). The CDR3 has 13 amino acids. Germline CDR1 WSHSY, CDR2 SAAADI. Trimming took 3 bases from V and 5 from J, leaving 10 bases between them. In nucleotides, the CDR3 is TGCGCCAGCAGTGAAAGGGAGCTCGAGACCCAGTACTTC. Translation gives CASSERELETQYF.

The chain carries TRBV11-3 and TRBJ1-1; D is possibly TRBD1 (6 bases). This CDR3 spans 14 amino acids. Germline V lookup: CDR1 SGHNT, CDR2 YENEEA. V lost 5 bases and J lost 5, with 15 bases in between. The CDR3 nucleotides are TGTGCCAGCAGCCCAAAGGGGGGGCAAACTGAAGCTTTCTTT. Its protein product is CASSPKGGQTEAFF. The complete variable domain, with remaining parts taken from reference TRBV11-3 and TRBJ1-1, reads EAGVVQSPRYKIIEKKQPVAFWCNPISGHNTLYWYLQNLGQGPELLIRYENEEAVDDSQLPKDRFSAERLKGVDSTLKIQPAELGDSAVYLCASSPKGGQTEAFFGQGTRLTVV.

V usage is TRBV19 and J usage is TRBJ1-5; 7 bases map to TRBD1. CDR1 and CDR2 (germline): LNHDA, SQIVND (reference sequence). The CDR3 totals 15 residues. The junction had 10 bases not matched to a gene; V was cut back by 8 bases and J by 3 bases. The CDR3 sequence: CASSPPTGNNQPQHF. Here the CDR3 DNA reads TGTGCCAGTTCCCCCCCGACAGGGAACAATCAGCCCCAGCATTTT.

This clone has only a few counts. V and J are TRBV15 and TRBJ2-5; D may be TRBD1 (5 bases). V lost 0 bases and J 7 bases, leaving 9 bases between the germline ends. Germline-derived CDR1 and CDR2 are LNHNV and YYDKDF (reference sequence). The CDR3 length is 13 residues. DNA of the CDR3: TGTGCCACCAGCAGAGATGGGGCCTGGACCCAGTACTTC. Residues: CATSRDGAWTQYF.

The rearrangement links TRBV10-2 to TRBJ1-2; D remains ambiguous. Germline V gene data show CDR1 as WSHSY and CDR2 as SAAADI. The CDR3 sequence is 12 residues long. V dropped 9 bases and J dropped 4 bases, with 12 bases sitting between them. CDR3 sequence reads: CASARGAYGYTF. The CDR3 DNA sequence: TGCGCCAGTGCTCGGGGAGCCTATGGCTACACCTTC.

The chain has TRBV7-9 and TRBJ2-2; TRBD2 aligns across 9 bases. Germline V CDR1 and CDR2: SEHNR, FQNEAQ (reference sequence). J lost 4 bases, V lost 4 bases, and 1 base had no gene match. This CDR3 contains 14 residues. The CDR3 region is CASSSSGITGELFF. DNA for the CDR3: TGTGCCAGCAGCTCTAGCGGGATCACCGGGGAGCTGTTTTTT.